This T cell receptor (beta chain) was profiled in a study of OX40 agonist ivuxolimab in advanced cancers. Across the study: Those enrolled were about 80% male, with a mean age of around 57 years and ages from about 20 to 80. General study findings and limits: Low levels of normalized T-cell clonal expansion also appeared in some nonresponders.

As to this clone: Its antigen is not identified.

There are 13 residues in the CDR3. Germline lookup yields CDR1 GTSNPN and CDR2 SVGIG (reference sequence). J lost 5 bases, V lost 5 bases, and 7 bases had no gene match. The repertoire was sequenced with immunoSEQ multiplex PCR; TCRdb's copy has only in-frame clones and lacks some. This table holds 110,000 or so clones, less than 95% found once. The sequences come from CD4+ or CD8+ T cells sorted from blood, collected in a trial of the OX40 agonist ivuxolimab. The TCR was taken from an adult with an advanced solid tumor such as melanoma, head and neck, liver or kidney cancer. J is TRBJ1-1 and V is TRBV30; 8 bases fit TRBD1. The CDR3 protein is CAWGTGGRTEAFF. The CDR3 coding sequence is TGTGCCTGGGGTACAGGGGGTCGAACTGAAGCTTTCTTT.